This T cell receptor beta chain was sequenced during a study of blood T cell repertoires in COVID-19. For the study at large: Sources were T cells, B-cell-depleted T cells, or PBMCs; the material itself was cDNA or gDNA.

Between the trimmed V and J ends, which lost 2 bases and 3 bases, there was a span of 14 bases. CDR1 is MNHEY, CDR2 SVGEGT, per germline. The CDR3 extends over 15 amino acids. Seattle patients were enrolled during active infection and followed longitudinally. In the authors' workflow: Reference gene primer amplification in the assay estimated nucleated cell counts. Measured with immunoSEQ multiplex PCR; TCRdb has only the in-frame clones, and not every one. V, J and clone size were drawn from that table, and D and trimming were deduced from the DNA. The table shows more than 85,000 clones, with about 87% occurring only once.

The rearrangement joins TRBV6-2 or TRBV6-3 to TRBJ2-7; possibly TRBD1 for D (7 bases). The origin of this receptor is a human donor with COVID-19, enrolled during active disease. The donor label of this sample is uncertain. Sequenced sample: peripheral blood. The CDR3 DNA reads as TGTGCCAGCAGTTACGGGAGGACAGGATTCTACGAGCAGTACTTC. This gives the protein CASSYGRTGFYEQYF.